This section outlines one TCR beta chain sequence together with its context. This entry comes from a study of blood T cell repertoires in COVID-19. Study overall: Italy, Spain and the United States were the sources of the convalescent and acute COVID-19 samples. Sources were T cells, B-cell-depleted T cells, or PBMCs; the material itself was cDNA or gDNA.

V lost 5 bases to trimming and J lost 8 bases; unmatched junction nucleotides: 8. The length of the CDR3 is 13 residues. Germline V gene lookup returns CDR1 MNHEY and CDR2 SMNVEV (reference sequence). Original processing methods: Researchers report that nucleated cell counts were estimated from reference gene primer amplification. Libraries were prepared by immunoSEQ multiplex PCR; TCRdb keeps only in-frame clonotypes and omits some of them. V and J calls and clone size come straight from that table; D and trimming were deduced from the DNA. The sample carries over 150,000 clones, over 70% recorded once.

The material sequenced was peripheral blood. The sequence was obtained from a woman aged 60-75 years with acute or convalescent COVID-19. V gene TRBV27 combines with J gene TRBJ1-2, with 7 bases identical to TRBD1. The CDR3 loop is CASSTTGLDGYTF. CDR3 nucleotide sequence: TGTGCCAGCAGTACGACAGGGCTCGACGGCTACACCTTC.